A single sample gave rise to the 5 T cell receptor beta chains below, sequenced in a study of blood T cell repertoires in COVID-19. Measured with immunoSEQ multiplex PCR; TCRdb has only the in-frame clones, and not every one. The sample records 100,000 to 150,000 clones, approximately 70% being singletons. The sample comprised peripheral blood. Receptor source: a woman in her 70s with acute or convalescent COVID-19.

This clone showed up just a few times. CDR3 region: CASSPTGTGAFNYGYTF. Here the CDR3 DNA reads TGTGCCAGCAGTCCAACCGGGACAGGGGCCTTTAACTATGGCTACACCTTC. This chain uses TRBV6-6 with TRBJ1-2, with 10 bases identical to TRBD1. CDR1 and CDR2 (germline): MNHNY, SVGAGI (reference sequence). The CDR3 has 17 residues. The V segment lost 5 bases and the J segment 1 base; nucleotides outside the gene matches: 10.

V and J are TRBV6-6 and TRBJ1-5; 11 positions agree with TRBD1. After removal of 6 bases from V and 6 bases from J, the junction contained 4 bases not matched to a gene. Looked up from germline, CDR1 is MNHNY and CDR2 is SVGAGI (reference sequence). CDR3 length: 14 amino acids. The CDR3: CASRLGQGGQPQHF. In DNA, the CDR3 is TGTGCCAGCAGGCTGGGACAGGGGGGTCAGCCCCAGCATTTT.

This chain connects TRBV5-4 to TRBJ2-1; 7 nucleotides line up with TRBD1. Germline trimming cut 2 bases from V and 4 bases from J; bases unmatched to any gene: 6. The germline V gene encodes CDR1 SGHNT and CDR2 YYREEE (reference sequence). The CDR3 sequence is 15 residues long. In nucleotides, the CDR3 is TGTGCCAGCAGCTTCAGACAGGGACAATACAATGAGCAGTTCTTC. It is translated as CASSFRQGQYNEQFF.

The chain has TRBV4-1 and TRBJ2-3; 7 positions agree with TRBD2. The germline V gene encodes CDR1 MGHRA and CDR2 YSYEKL. This CDR3 has 17 amino acids. V was pared by 1 base and J by 2 bases, with 9 bases of the junction left unmatched. CDR3 nucleotides: TGCGCCAGCAGCCAAGGAATTCCAGCGGGGTACACAGATACGCAGTATTTT. Protein: CASSQGIPAGYTDTQYF.

This clone turned up a few times. V is TRBV6-6 and J is TRBJ2-3; D is ambiguous. Germline V gene sequence: CDR1 MNHNY, CDR2 SVGAGI (reference sequence). V was cut by 0 bases and J by 4 bases, with 8 bases left in between. CDR3 length: 14 amino acids. The CDR3 loop is CASSYSGSPDTQYF. CDR3 coding DNA: TGTGCCAGCAGTTACTCGGGTAGCCCAGATACGCAGTATTTT.